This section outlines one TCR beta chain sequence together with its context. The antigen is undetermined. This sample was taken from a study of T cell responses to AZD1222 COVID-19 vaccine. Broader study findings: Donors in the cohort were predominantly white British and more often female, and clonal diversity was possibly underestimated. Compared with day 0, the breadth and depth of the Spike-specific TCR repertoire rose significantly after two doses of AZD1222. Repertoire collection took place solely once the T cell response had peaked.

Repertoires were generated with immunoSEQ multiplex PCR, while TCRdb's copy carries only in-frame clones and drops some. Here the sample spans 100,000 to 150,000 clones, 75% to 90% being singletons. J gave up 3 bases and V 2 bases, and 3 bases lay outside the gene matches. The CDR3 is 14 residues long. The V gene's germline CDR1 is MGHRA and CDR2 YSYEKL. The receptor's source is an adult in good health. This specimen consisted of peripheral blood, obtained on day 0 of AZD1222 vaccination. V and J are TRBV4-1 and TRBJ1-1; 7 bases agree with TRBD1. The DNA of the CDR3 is TGCGCCAGCAGCCAACCGACAGGGTACACTGAAGCTTTCTTT. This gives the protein CASSQPTGYTEAFF.